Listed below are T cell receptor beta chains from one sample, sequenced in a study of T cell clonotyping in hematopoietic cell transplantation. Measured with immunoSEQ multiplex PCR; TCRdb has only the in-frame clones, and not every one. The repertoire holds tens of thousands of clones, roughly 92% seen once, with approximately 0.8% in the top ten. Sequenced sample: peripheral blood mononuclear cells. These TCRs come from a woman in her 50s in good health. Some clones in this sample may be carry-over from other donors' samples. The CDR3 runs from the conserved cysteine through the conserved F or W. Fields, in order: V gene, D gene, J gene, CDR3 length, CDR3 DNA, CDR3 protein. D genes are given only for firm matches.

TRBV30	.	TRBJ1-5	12	TGTGCCTGGGAGACGGGGAATCAGCCCCAGCATTTT	CAWETGNQPQHF
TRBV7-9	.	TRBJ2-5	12	TGTGCCAGCAGTTCGGGGGAAGAGACCCAGTACTTC	CASSSGEETQYF
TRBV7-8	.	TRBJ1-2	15	TGTGCCAGCAGCTTAGACCCCGGAGGAGACTATGGCTACACCTTC	CASSLDPGGDYGYTF
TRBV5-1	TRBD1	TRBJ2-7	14	TGCGCCAGCAGCTCCACAGGGGGCACGAGGGAGCAGTACTTC	CASSSTGGTREQYF
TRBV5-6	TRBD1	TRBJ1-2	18	TGTGCCAGCAGCCCGATAATATCTACGGACAGGGGGCCACATGGCTACACCTTC	CASSPIISTDRGPHGYTF
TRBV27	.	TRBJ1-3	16	TGTGCCAGCAGTTTATCCCCTCTGACAGCTGGAAACACCATATATTTT	CASSLSPLTAGNTIYF
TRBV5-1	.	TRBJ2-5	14	TGCGCCAGCAGCTTGGCCCCAGGGCAAGAGACCCAGTACTTC	CASSLAPGQETQYF
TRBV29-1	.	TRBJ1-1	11	TGCAGCGTTGGCGGGGGCACTGAAGCTTTCTTT	CSVGGGTEAFF
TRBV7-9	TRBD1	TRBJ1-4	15	TGTGCCAGCAGCGATCGACAGGGTACGAATGAAAAACTGTTTTTT	CASSDRQGTNEKLFF
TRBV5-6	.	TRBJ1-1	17	TGTGCCAGCAGCCTCCTGGAGGCGCGACTCATGAACACTGAAGCTTTCTTT	CASSLLEARLMNTEAFF
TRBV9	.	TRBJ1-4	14	TGTGCCAGCAGCGTAGGGGGCGAGGACGAAAAACTGTTTTTT	CASSVGGEDEKLFF
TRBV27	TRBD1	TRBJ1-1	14	TGTGCCAGCAGTCGCGACAGGGTGAACACTGAAGCTTTCTTT	CASSRDRVNTEAFF
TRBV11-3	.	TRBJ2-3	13	TGTGCCAGCAGCTTAGAGGGGGGCGATACGCAGTATTTT	CASSLEGGDTQYF
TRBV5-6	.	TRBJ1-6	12	TGTGCCAGCAGCTTGTTCGCAGGGGAGGAGGACTTT	CASSLFAGEEDF
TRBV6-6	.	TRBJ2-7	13	TGTGCCAGCAGCCGCCGGGACCCCTACGAGCAGTACTTC	CASSRRDPYEQYF
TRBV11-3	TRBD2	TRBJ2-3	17	TGTGCCAGCAGCTCCCCCCTAGGTCTAGCGGGATCAGATACGCAGTATTTT	CASSSPLGLAGSDTQYF
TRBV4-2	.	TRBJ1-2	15	TGTGCCAGCAGCCAAGTATCCAGGGAGGAAGGCGGCTACACCTTC	CASSQVSREEGGYTF
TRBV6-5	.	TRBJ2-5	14	TGTGCCAGCAGCCCTGGACTGCTCCAAGAGACCCAGTACTTC	CASSPGLLQETQYF
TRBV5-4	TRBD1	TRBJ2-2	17	TGTGCCAGCAGCAGCCAAGCCAGGACAGGGAACACCGGGGAGCTGTTTTTT	CASSSQARTGNTGELFF
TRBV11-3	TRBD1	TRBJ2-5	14	TGTGCCAGCAGCCAGAGGGACAGCCAAGAGACCCAGTACTTC	CASSQRDSQETQYF
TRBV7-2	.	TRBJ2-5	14	TGTGCCAGCACCAACCGGGGGGCCCAAGAGACCCAGTACTTC	CASTNRGAQETQYF
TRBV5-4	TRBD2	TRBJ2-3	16	TGTGCCAGCAGCACACTAGCGGGGGGGGAAACAGATACGCAGTATTTT	CASSTLAGGETDTQYF
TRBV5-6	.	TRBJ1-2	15	TGTGCCAGCAGCCCGACGGGGGGGATCTTCTATGGCTACACCTTC	CASSPTGGIFYGYTF
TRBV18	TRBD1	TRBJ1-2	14	TGTGCCAGCTCACTCTCGACAGGGGACTATGGCTACACCTTC	CASSLSTGDYGYTF
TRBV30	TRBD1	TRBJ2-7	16	TGTGCCTGGAGTGTACAAACGGGACAGGGGCGATACGAGCAGTACTTC	CAWSVQTGQGRYEQYF
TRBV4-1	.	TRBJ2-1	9	TGCGCCAGCAGCCAATCTAGGTTCTTC	CASSQSRFF
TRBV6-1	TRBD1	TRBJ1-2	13	TGTGCCAGCAGTGGGAGACAGGGGCGAGGCTACACCTTC	CASSGRQGRGYTF
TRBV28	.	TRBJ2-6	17	TGTGCCAGCCTGGGGGGATCGGGCAACTCTGGGGCCAACGTCCTGACTTTC	CASLGGSGNSGANVLTF
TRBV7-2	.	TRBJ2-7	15	TGTGCCAGCAGCTTAGTAGGGGTAGCGGCCTACGAGCAGTACTTC	CASSLVGVAAYEQYF
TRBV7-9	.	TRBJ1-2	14	TGTGCCAGCAGCCACATCGTGGCAGGGAATGGCTACACCTTC	CASSHIVAGNGYTF
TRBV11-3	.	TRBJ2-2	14	TGTGCCAGCAGATGGGCCGCGAACACCGGGGAGCTGTTTTTT	CASRWAANTGELFF
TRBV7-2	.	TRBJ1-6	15	TGTGCCAGCAGCTTAGAGGCAGGGGTTAATTCACCCCTCCACTTT	CASSLEAGVNSPLHF
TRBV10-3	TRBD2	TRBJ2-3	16	TGTGCCATCAGTGAGTCGACTAGCGGGGGGGCCGCTACGCAGTATTTT	CAISESTSGGAATQYF
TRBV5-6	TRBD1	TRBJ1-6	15	TGTGCCAGCAGCTCCAGGGAGGGGGCAAGGTCACCCCTCCACTTT	CASSSREGARSPLHF
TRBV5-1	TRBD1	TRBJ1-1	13	TGCGCCAGCAGCCGGGACAGGGACACTGAAGCTTTCTTT	CASSRDRDTEAFF